This T cell receptor (beta chain) derives from a study of T cell responses to AZD1222 COVID-19 vaccine (dated by TCRdb to about 2021). Notes on the research overall: AZD1222 recipients whose second dose came at about 4 weeks and those whose second dose came at about 12 weeks were combined into one group, since spike-specific TCR depth and breadth did not differ between the two schedules. Trial participants were enrolled by age into 18-55, 56-69 and 70-plus year subgroups, with about 150, 27 and 61 TCR-sequenced participants respectively. A total of approximately 230 trial participants underwent TCR sequencing, of whom 200 to 220 received two doses of AZD1222 and some 26 received two doses of the MenACWY control vaccine.

Points the paper makes about the study in general: Participants were mostly white British and included more females than males, and it was suggested by the authors that clonal diversity may have been underestimated. The vaccine-associated CD4 TCRs covered the entire spike protein, and the dominant responses fell in regions 160-218 and 743-854. The 56-69-year group was small, and its depth increase did not reach significance, likely because of low power. After two AZD1222 doses, spike-specific TCR breadth and depth were significantly higher than at day 0 and than in MenACWY recipients. Because no day 14 peak-response samples were available, repertoires were characterized only after the peak T cell response. Conclusions about previously exposed vaccinees are limited because only five or six AZD1222 recipients were SARS-CoV-2 seropositive at baseline. Reportedly, almost half of the unique spike-specific TCRs recognized epitopes lying outside the regions that are mutated in the B.1.351 and B.1.1.7 variants.

This clone was seen only once. This receptor's antigen is unknown. The record has no base qualities; no much larger clone is one base away. The CDR3 regions of human TCRbeta chains were subjected to immunosequencing. On the authors' methods: TCRs in the repertoires were compared against a reference library of SARS-CoV-2-specific TCRs that had been generated with the MIRA antigen-specificity platform. Breadth was defined as the fraction of unique TCRs that were SARS-CoV-2-associated, and depth was defined as the fraction of total T cells that were SARS-CoV-2-associated. Using the MIRA data, each spike-specific TCR was mapped to the spike region that the TCR reacts to and placed in a CD4 or CD8 class. Log10-transformed breadth and depth values were compared by one-way ANOVA with Sidak's multiple comparisons tests. TCRdb retrieved this table from immuneACCESS and kept in-frame rearrangements only. Not all clones are present; in checked studies, unresolved V genes account for under half, and no reason is known for the remainder. The DNA was the basis for D and trimming; V, J and clone size are from that table. The sample profile shows around 180,000 clones; around 93% of them were found once. The ten largest clonotypes hold 7.5% to 9.5% of the sample.

Taken from the germline V gene, the CDR1 and CDR2 loops are KGHDR and SFDVKD. There are 15 amino acids in the CDR3, from cysteine to phenylalanine inclusive. Just CDR3 DNA is preserved here, 45 bases in frame from base 1. Relative to germline, V is missing 5 bases and J is missing 5 bases, with 7 bases of the junction outside any gene match. The meaning of the sample's time point label: baseline before first vaccination. Vaccinee samples were obtained from the UK trials COV001 and COV002, which included a single-blind randomized controlled phase 2/3 trial of AZD1222 (ChAdOx1 nCoV-19) in healthy adults. For TCRbeta chain sequencing, PBMC samples from trial participants were taken at day 0 and at day 28 after the second dose.

The chain is encoded by TRBV24-1 joined to TRBJ2-2; TRBD1 fits 7 bases in the junction. The sample here was peripheral blood, taken on day 0 of AZD1222 vaccination. The origin of this receptor is an adult in good health. The DNA is TGTGCCACCAGTGTCGGGGACAGCATTACCGGGGAGCTGTTTTTT. Its protein is CATSVGDSITGELFF.